These T cell receptor beta chains were read from a single sample in a study of T cell repertoires in cytomegalovirus infection. A single record per CDR3 protein comes from TCRdb applying MiXCR to the reads. The table lists some 230,000 distinct CDR3 sequences, approximately 24% of them singletons. The specimen sequenced was CD8+ T cells from PBMCs. Receptors were obtained from a human donor in good health (CMV status not recorded). Some clones in this sample may be carry-over from other donors' samples. Each CDR3 is given with its conserved first and last residue. A D gene is named only where the DNA matches it firmly. A clone size is listed for some rows: how often the clone was seen (once, few, many), or a class if it is expanded.

16	few	.	TRBV2	TRBJ2-7	CASSDGIGWGAYEQYF	TGTGCCAGCAGCGACGGTATCGGGTGGGGAGCCTACGAGCAGTACTTC
14	once	.	TRBV12-5	TRBJ2-3	CASARHKDTDTQYF	TGTGCTAGTGCCCGCCACAAAGACACAGATACGCAGTATTTT
15	.	TRBD2	TRBV11-3	TRBJ2-1	CASSLGSGVVDEQFF	TGTGCCAGCAGCTTAGGTAGCGGGGTCGTAGATGAGCAGTTCTTC
12	many	.	TRBV14	TRBJ2-1	CASSQLQLEQFF	TGTGCCAGCAGCCAACTCCAGCTCGAGCAGTTCTTC
16	.	TRBD2	TRBV7-8	TRBJ2-3	CASSSTSGGLTDTQYF	TGTGCCAGCAGCTCGACTAGCGGGGGACTTACAGATACGCAGTATTTT
17	few	.	TRBV5-5	TRBJ2-3	CASSHTSLLSPSDTQYF	TGTGCCAGCAGCCATACCTCGCTCCTCAGCCCGTCTGATACGCAGTATTTT
17	.	.	TRBV12-3/TRBV12-4	TRBJ2-7	CASSFLTDYFGNYEQYF	TGTGCCAGCAGTTTCTTAACGGACTATTTCGGAAACTACGAGCAGTACTTC
15	few	.	TRBV28	TRBJ2-3	CASDSDYSPTDTQYF	TGTGCCAGCGATTCGGACTATTCGCCCACAGATACGCAGTATTTT
15	.	.	TRBV2	TRBJ1-1	CASLDRRAWDTEAFF	TGTGCCAGCCTCGACCGCCGGGCGTGGGACACTGAAGCTTTCTTT
12	.	.	TRBV12-3/TRBV12-4	TRBJ2-7	CASSLFTHEQYF	TGTGCCAGCAGTTTATTCACCCACGAGCAGTACTTC
15	few	TRBD2	TRBV7-8	TRBJ2-5	CASSLEVAGEETQYF	TGTGCCAGCAGCTTAGAAGTAGCGGGGGAAGAGACCCAGTACTTC
14	.	TRBD1	TRBV28	TRBJ2-7	CASSWGQGRNEQYF	TGTGCCAGCAGCTGGGGACAGGGGAGAAACGAGCAGTACTTC
16	.	TRBD1	TRBV20-1	TRBJ1-1	CSANGRGTEGFTEAFF	TGCAGTGCTAATGGCCGCGGGACAGAAGGATTTACTGAAGCTTTCTTT
12	.	TRBD2	TRBV2	TRBJ2-1	CASSREVDEQFF	TGTGCCAGCAGTCGGGAGGTCGATGAGCAGTTCTTC
12	many	.	TRBV7-2	TRBJ2-5	CASSLGGVTQYF	TGTGCCAGCAGCTTAGGGGGAGTGACCCAGTACTTC
18	many	TRBD1	TRBV7-9	TRBJ1-1	CASSLDFPTGTGGTEAFF	TGTGCCAGCAGCTTAGATTTCCCAACTGGGACAGGGGGTACTGAAGCTTTCTTT
18	once	TRBD2	TRBV28	TRBJ2-7	CASSLPLGVAGSPYEQYF	TGTGCCAGCAGTTTACCCCTCGGGGTAGCGGGTTCTCCCTACGAGCAGTACTTC
10	.	.	TRBV20-1	TRBJ2-7	CSVGENEQYF	TGCAGTGTAGGAGAGAACGAGCAGTACTTC
15	.	.	TRBV20-1	TRBJ2-1	CSALGGESSYNEQFF	TGCAGTGCCCTGGGCGGGGAGAGCTCCTACAATGAGCAGTTCTTC
14	once	.	TRBV19	TRBJ1-2	CASSMGSANYGYTF	TGTGCCAGTAGTATGGGGAGCGCTAACTATGGCTACACCTTC
14	.	TRBD1	TRBV14	TRBJ1-5	CASSHGQGDQPQHF	TGTGCCAGCAGCCATGGGCAGGGGGATCAGCCCCAGCATTTT
16	.	TRBD2	TRBV11-3	TRBJ2-1	CASSLDATSGYNEQFF	TGTGCCAGCAGCTTAGATGCGACTAGCGGTTACAATGAGCAGTTCTTC
14	few	TRBD1	TRBV12-3/TRBV12-4	TRBJ2-7	CASSLTGDGWEQYF	TGTGCCAGCAGTTTAACAGGGGATGGTTGGGAGCAGTACTTC
16	few	.	TRBV20-1	TRBJ1-2	CSARVRGLQGDYGYTF	TGCAGTGCTAGAGTCCGCGGGCTCCAAGGGGACTATGGCTACACCTTC
12	.	TRBD1	TRBV27	TRBJ2-7	CASSRTGVEQYF	TGTGCCAGCAGTCGGACAGGGGTCGAGCAGTACTTC
13	.	.	TRBV28	TRBJ2-5	CASSLMMGETQYF	TGTGCCAGCAGCCTCATGATGGGAGAGACCCAGTACTTC
16	many	.	TRBV19	TRBJ2-1	CASSIGAGTIYNEQFF	TGTGCCAGTAGTATCGGCGCCGGGACAATATACAATGAGCAGTTCTTC
16	.	TRBD1	TRBV2	TRBJ1-2	CASNPEPGQDYYGYTF	TGTGCCAGCAACCCCGAGCCGGGACAGGATTACTATGGCTACACCTTC
17	.	TRBD2	TRBV6-6	TRBJ2-3	CASSTGLAGIHADTQYF	TGTGCCAGCAGCACCGGGCTAGCGGGGATTCATGCAGATACGCAGTATTTT
10	few	.	TRBV29-1	TRBJ1-2	CSVEDYGYTF	TGCAGCGTTGAAGACTATGGCTACACCTTC
18	.	.	TRBV28	TRBJ2-1	CASSLVSGGLSSYNEQFF	TGTGCCAGCAGTTTAGTTTCCGGGGGTTTGAGCTCCTACAATGAGCAGTTCTTC
13	.	.	TRBV29-1	TRBJ2-7	CSVERLQGREQYF	TGCAGCGTTGAAAGGCTACAGGGACGCGAGCAGTACTTC
15	.	.	TRBV7-2	TRBJ1-2	CASSFKPSGINGYTF	TGTGCCAGCAGCTTTAAACCGTCAGGGATCAATGGCTACACCTTC
16	.	.	TRBV7-2	TRBJ2-7	CASSFPLAGTSYEQYF	TGTGCCAGCAGCTTCCCCCTGGCAGGGACCTCCTACGAGCAGTACTTC
15	once	TRBD2	TRBV2	TRBJ2-3	CASKAGGLSTDTQYF	TGTGCCAGCAAAGCGGGGGGGCTATCTACAGATACGCAGTATTTT
15	many	.	TRBV7-9	TRBJ1-3	CASSLGRLDGNTIYF	TGTGCCAGCAGCTTAGGGCGCCTGGACGGAAACACCATATATTTT
14	many	TRBD1	TRBV7-8	TRBJ1-1	CASSPGQGGPEAFF	TGTGCCAGCAGCCCGGGACAGGGGGGACCTGAAGCTTTCTTT
16	.	.	TRBV29-1	TRBJ2-3	CSVEDLPSRPGDTQYF	TGCAGCGTTGAAGATCTCCCTTCACGCCCGGGGGATACGCAGTATTTT
14	.	.	TRBV19	TRBJ1-1	CASSIYLEGTEAFF	TGTGCCAGTAGTATCTATTTAGAGGGCACTGAAGCTTTCTTT
15	few	TRBD1	TRBV5-5	TRBJ1-2	CASSWWGTDSSGYTF	TGTGCCAGCAGCTGGTGGGGGACAGACTCGAGTGGCTACACCTTC
16	many	TRBD1	TRBV6-6	TRBJ2-3	CASSYRDRALTDTQYF	TGTGCCAGCAGTTACAGGGACAGGGCCCTCACAGATACGCAGTATTTT
15	once	.	TRBV7-6	TRBJ1-1	CASSLGGGLDTEAFF	TGTGCCAGCAGCTTAGGTGGAGGATTGGACACTGAAGCTTTCTTT
14	few	.	TRBV6-6	TRBJ1-5	CASSYEGGNQPQHF	TGTGCCAGCAGTTACGAAGGGGGCAATCAGCCCCAGCATTTT
16	.	TRBD1	TRBV7-4	TRBJ2-5	CASSLAETGGGETQYF	TGTGCCAGCAGCTTAGCAGAGACAGGGGGCGGAGAGACCCAGTACTTC
16	.	TRBD1	TRBV9	TRBJ1-2	CASSVSTGQDTYGYTF	TGTGCCAGCAGCGTATCTACGGGACAGGACACCTATGGCTACACCTTC
13	.	.	TRBV7-3	TRBJ2-5	CASSLNVRETQYF	TGTGCCAGCAGCTTAAACGTGAGAGAGACCCAGTACTTC